This passage covers 21 T cell receptor beta chains from one sample sequenced in a study of T cell responses to AZD1222 COVID-19 vaccine. Here immunoSEQ multiplex PCR was the method, and the copy in TCRdb shows in-frame clones only, minus some. The table records about 110,000 clones, roughly four fifths of them present only once. The source was peripheral blood, collected on day 0 of AZD1222 vaccination. These receptors were taken from an adult in good health.

This chain connects TRBV7-8 to TRBJ1-5; perhaps TRBD1 as D (6 bases). V dropped 1 base and J dropped 2 bases, with 6 bases sitting between them. The CDR3 consists of 14 residues. Germline V lookup: CDR1 SGHVS, CDR2 FQNEAQ. In DNA, the CDR3 is TGTGCCAGCAGCTTAGACAGGGGCAATCAGCCCCAGCATTTT. As protein: CASSLDRGNQPQHF.

To note about this clone: The identical CDR3 is also encoded by other nucleotide sequences in the sample. The rearrangement joins TRBV5-6 to TRBJ2-1; 12 bases align to TRBD2. Per germline, CDR1 SGHDT and CDR2 YYEEEE. With V trimmed by 0 bases and J by 6 bases, 4 bases remained unmatched. This CDR3 has 16 amino acids. CDR3 in DNA: TGTGCCAGCAGCTTGGGACTAGCGGGAGTATCCAATGAGCAGTTCTTC. Translated: CASSLGLAGVSNEQFF.

The chain links TRBV5-6 to TRBJ2-5, with a possible D match to TRBD2 (5 bases). The germline V gene has CDR1 SGHDT and CDR2 YYEEEE. This CDR3 region has 16 residues. V was shortened by 4 bases and J by 2 bases, with 18 bases between the two germline ends. The CDR3 region has the DNA TGTGCCAGCAGCACGACCCGCGGACTTCAGCAAGAGACCCAGTACTTC. This gives the protein CASSTTRGLQQETQYF.

V and J are TRBV4-1 and TRBJ2-7, with a tentative D call TRBD1 (5 bases). This CDR3 spans 15 amino acids. V lost 1 base and J lost 0, with 10 bases in between. Germline loops: CDR1 MGHRA, CDR2 YSYEKL. The CDR3 protein is CASSQADSSSYEQYF. The CDR3 coding sequence is TGCGCCAGCAGCCAAGCCGACAGTAGCTCCTACGAGCAGTACTTC.

This clone has only one observation. The chain uses TRBV7-6 and TRBJ2-1; 9 bases line up with TRBD2. The J segment lost 6 bases and the V segment lost 5 bases, leaving 17 bases of the junction unmatched. Germline V CDR1 and CDR2: SGHVS, FNYEAQ. This CDR3 spans 18 amino acids. CDR3 DNA sequence: TGTGCCAGCAGCCGAAACCTAGGGGGCGGGAGGGCAGGCAATGAGCAGTTCTTC. Translated: CASSRNLGGGRAGNEQFF.

The chain combines TRBV14 with TRBJ2-5; 8 bases map to TRBD1. The J segment lost 0 bases and the V segment lost 2 bases, leaving 2 bases of the junction unmatched. This CDR3 spans 15 amino acids. Germline loops: CDR1 SGHDN, CDR2 FVKESK. DNA of the CDR3: TGTGCCAGCAGCCAATGGACAGGGTACCAAGAGACCCAGTACTTC. Its translation: CASSQWTGYQETQYF.

This clone was found once. This chain links TRBV7-9 with TRBJ1-3; D might be TRBD1 (5 bases). The V gene's germline CDR1 is SEHNR and CDR2 FQNEAQ (reference sequence). The length of the CDR3 is 15 residues. V lost 4 bases, J lost 0 bases, and 10 bases lay in between. CDR3 sequence: CASSYDRSSGNTIYF. The CDR3 nucleotides are TGTGCCAGCAGCTATGACAGAAGCTCTGGAAACACCATATATTTT.

The chain carries TRBV18 and TRBJ2-1, with D maybe TRBD2 (5 bases). The V end lost 3 bases, the J end lost 1 base, and 13 bases lay between the germline ends. Germline V gene lookup returns CDR1 KGHSH and CDR2 LQKENI. The CDR3 length is 16 residues. The CDR3 loop is CASSPPSGASYNEQFF. CDR3 nucleotide sequence: TGTGCCAGCTCACCCCCGAGCGGAGCTTCCTACAATGAGCAGTTCTTC.

The V gene is TRBV5-6, the J gene TRBJ1-3; D is ambiguous. Germline loops: CDR1 SGHDT, CDR2 YYEEEE. V lost 0 bases to trimming and J lost 0 bases, with 10 bases between them. The CDR3 spans 16 residues. For the CDR3, the DNA is TGTGCCAGCAGCTTGGTCGGGATCGCCTCTGGAAACACCATATATTTT. Its translation: CASSLVGIASGNTIYF. The entire variable domain, with the rest obtained from reference TRBV5-6 and TRBJ1-3, is as follows: DAGVTQSPTHLIKTRGQQVTLRCSPKSGHDTVSWYQQALGQGPQFIFQYYEEEERQRGNFPDRFSGHQFPNYSSELNVNALLLGDSALYLCASSLVGIASGNTIYFGEGSWLTVV.

This clone has only a few counts. J is TRBJ2-7 and V is TRBV2; no clear D gene. Germline V gene lookup returns CDR1 SNHLY and CDR2 FYNNEI. Between the trimmed V and J ends, which lost 1 base and 3 bases, there was a span of 10 bases. The CDR3 is 14 amino acids. CDR3 residues: CASSEDGAGYEQYF. The DNA for the CDR3 is TGTGCCAGCAGTGAAGATGGTGCCGGCTACGAGCAGTACTTC.

The J gene is TRBJ2-7, the V gene TRBV5-6, with TRBD1 as a possible D gene (6 bases). Between the trimmed V and J ends, which lost 0 bases and 3 bases, there was a span of 16 bases. Germline V CDR1 and CDR2: SGHDT, YYEEEE. CDR3 length: 16 amino acids. The CDR3 DNA reads TGTGCCAGCAGCTTGGAGGTAGGGCAGGGGTACTACGAGCAGTACTTC. It translates to CASSLEVGQGYYEQYF.

The rearrangement joins TRBV6-5 to TRBJ2-7; D may be TRBD2 (5 bases). Germline lookup yields CDR1 MNHEY and CDR2 SVGAGI. V lost 11 bases and J 4 bases, leaving 18 bases between the germline ends. This CDR3 is built from 13 residues. Written as DNA, the CDR3 is TGTGCCGGAGGAGAGTCTGTGGGTTACGAGCAGTACTTC. It encodes CAGGESVGYEQYF.

V is TRBV25-1 and J is TRBJ2-6, with D tentatively TRBD1 (6 bases). Trimming took off 1 base at V and 2 bases at J, with 15 bases between the two ends. The length of the CDR3 is 18 residues. Looked up from germline, CDR1 is MGHDK and CDR2 is SYGVNS. The chain's CDR3 is CASSEFRTAGAGANVLTF. Written as DNA, the CDR3 is TGTGCCAGCAGTGAATTTCGGACAGCCGGAGCTGGGGCCAACGTCCTGACTTTC.

Only a few counts were recorded for this clone. The chain links TRBV6-5 to TRBJ1-1; D is possibly TRBD1 (5 bases). The CDR3 runs to 13 residues. Germline CDR1 and CDR2: MNHEY and SVGAGI. V lost 2 bases to trimming and J lost 9 bases, with 13 bases between them. The CDR3 nucleotides read TGTGCCAGCAGTTACCTTGGGGGGGGGAAAGCTTTCTTT. Translating it yields CASSYLGGGKAFF.

This clone came up a few times. This sequence joins TRBV19 and TRBJ2-5; no clear D. The germline V gene has CDR1 LNHDA and CDR2 SQIVND (reference sequence). V lost 3 bases, J lost 1 base, and 9 bases lay in between. This CDR3 has 14 amino acids. The CDR3 region is CASSIVGIQETQYF. CDR3 in DNA: TGTGCCAGTAGTATCGTAGGGATCCAAGAGACCCAGTACTTC.

This clone was picked up one time. This rearrangement joins TRBV5-5 to TRBJ2-7, with a weak D call TRBD1 (6 bases). Per germline, CDR1 SGHKS and CDR2 YYEKEE (reference sequence). CDR3 length: 13 amino acids. V lost 4 bases, J lost 2 bases, and 10 bases lay in between. CDR3 in amino acids: CASSRTAPYEQYF. CDR3 bases: TGTGCCAGCAGCCGGACAGCTCCCTACGAGCAGTACTTC.

V and J are TRBV27 and TRBJ2-2, with a tentative D call TRBD1 (6 bases). V shed 5 bases and J shed 4 bases, with 11 bases lying between them. The germline gives CDR1 MNHEY, CDR2 SMNVEV (reference sequence). This CDR3 spans 14 amino acids. The CDR3 is CASSTRTATGELFF. CDR3 DNA sequence: TGTGCCAGCAGTACCAGGACAGCCACCGGGGAGCTGTTTTTT.

The J gene is TRBJ1-5, the V gene TRBV2; D is unclear. There are 15 residues in the CDR3. From germline, CDR1 is SNHLY and CDR2 FYNNEI. V dropped 3 bases and J dropped 2 bases, with 11 bases sitting between them. The CDR3 coding sequence is TGTGCCAGCAGTGACGGCCCGTTTGGCAATCAGCCCCAGCATTTT. Protein: CASSDGPFGNQPQHF.

The V call is TRBV2, the J call TRBJ1-1, with D tentatively TRBD1 (6 bases). The CDR3 consists of 12 residues. Trimming took off 6 bases at V and 7 bases at J, with 12 bases between the two ends. Germline CDR1 and CDR2: SNHLY and FYNNEI. The CDR3 DNA sequence: TGTGCCAGCAGCGGGGACACTATTGAAGCTTTCTTT. Translated, it gives CASSGDTIEAFF.

The chain has TRBV19 and TRBJ1-1; 8 bases map to TRBD1. The J segment lost 1 base and the V segment lost 5 bases, leaving 9 bases of the junction unmatched. CDR3 size: 16 residues. Looked up from germline, CDR1 is LNHDA and CDR2 is SQIVND (reference sequence). The CDR3 DNA reads TGTGCCAGTAGTTCGAAATTTGGGACAGGGAACACTGAAGCTTTCTTT. Its translation: CASSSKFGTGNTEAFF.

The chain carries TRBV5-6 and TRBJ1-5; D not certain. V was clipped by 3 bases and J by 5 bases, with 9 bases between them. This CDR3 has 13 residues. Germline lookup yields CDR1 SGHDT and CDR2 YYEEEE. The CDR3 sequence: CASSSGLYQPQHF. CDR3 DNA sequence: TGTGCCAGCAGCTCCGGACTCTATCAGCCCCAGCATTTT.